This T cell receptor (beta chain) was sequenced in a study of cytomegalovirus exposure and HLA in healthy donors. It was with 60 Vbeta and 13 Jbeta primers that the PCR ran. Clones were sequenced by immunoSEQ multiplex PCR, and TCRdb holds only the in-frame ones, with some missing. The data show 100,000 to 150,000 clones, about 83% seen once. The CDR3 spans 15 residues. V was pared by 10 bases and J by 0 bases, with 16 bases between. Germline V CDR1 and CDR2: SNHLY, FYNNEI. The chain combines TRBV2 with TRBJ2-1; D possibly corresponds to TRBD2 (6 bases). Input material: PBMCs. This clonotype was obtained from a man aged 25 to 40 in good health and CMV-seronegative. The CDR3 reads CATQIDGSSYNEQFF. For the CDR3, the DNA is TGTGCCACTCAAATAGACGGGAGCTCCTACAATGAGCAGTTCTTC. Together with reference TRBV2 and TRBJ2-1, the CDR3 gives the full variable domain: EPEVTQTPSHQVTQMGQEVILRCVPISNHLYFYWYRQILGQKVEFLVSFYNNEISEKSEIFDDQFSVERPDGSNFTLKIRSTKLEDSAMYFCATQIDGSSYNEQFFGPGTRLTVL.